This paragraph reports one T cell receptor beta chain. The data were taken from a study of blood T cell repertoires in COVID-19. Looking at the study overall: T cells, B-cell-depleted T cells, or PBMCs provided the cDNA or gDNA that served as material.

The protocol was immunoSEQ multiplex PCR, while the TCRdb copy is restricted to in-frame clones and leaves out a portion. The sample gives fewer than 300,000 clones, 80% to 95% of which show up once; 0.9% to 1.2% is in the top ten. The sequenced sample consisted of PBMCs or T cells enriched from blood (not recorded which). The source of this sequence is a woman under 40 who had recovered from COVID-19.

The CDR3 DNA follows: TGTGCCAGCAGTGAAGACAGGGACACTGAAGCTTTCTTT. Amino acid sequence: CASSEDRDTEAFF. J is TRBJ1-1 and V is TRBV2; a possible D gene is TRBD1 (6 bases). The germline V and J ends were trimmed by 1 base and 3 bases, with 6 bases remaining between them. CDR3 length: 13 amino acids. Germline values: CDR1 SNHLY, CDR2 FYNNEI.